This T cell receptor beta chain was recovered during a study of cytomegalovirus exposure and HLA in healthy donors. CDR3 length equals 12 residues. CDR1 and CDR2 (germline): LNHNV, YYDKDF (reference sequence). Trimming removed 10 bases from V and 3 bases from J, with 10 bases in between. Researchers ran the PCR with 60 Vbeta and 13 Jbeta primers. Clones were sequenced by immunoSEQ multiplex PCR, and TCRdb holds only the in-frame ones, with some missing. The sample carries approximately 92,000 clones, about four fifths recorded once. This rearrangement joins TRBV15 to TRBJ1-5, with D maybe TRBD1 (6 bases). Sequencing was carried out using PBMCs. The clonotype was recovered from a woman aged 65 to 85 in good health and CMV-seropositive. The CDR3 DNA sequence: TGTGCCAGCCGGGACAACAATCAGCCCCAGCATTTT. This translates into CASRDNNQPQHF.